Given below is one TCR beta chain in context. Its matching antigen is unknown. This entry belongs to a study of immune evolution from preneoplasia to lung adenocarcinoma. Findings and limits, study-wide: Clonality was highest in normal lung, lower in later-stage lesions apparently. Top clone frequencies peaked in normal lung, apparently declining through invasive adenocarcinoma. KRAS-mutant nodules had the highest T cell clonality.

Trimming cost V 3 bases and J 8 bases, with 23 bases left between them. The CDR3 contains 17 residues. Germline V gene data show CDR1 as MNHEY and CDR2 as SMNVEV (reference sequence). Sequencing was performed with immunoSEQ multiplex PCR; in TCRdb, only in-frame clones are kept and a portion is missing. The table lists 3,000 to 4,500 clones, 65% to 85% of them singletons. The TCR originated in a person aged 70 to 85 with lung adenocarcinoma. The rearrangement links TRBV27 to TRBJ2-1, with D perhaps matching TRBD2 (7 bases). The source material was FFPE lung adenocarcinoma in situ tissue. The CDR3 bases are TGTGCCAGCAGTTTCGGGGGGCGGTCATCTCGTAGCGATGAGCAGTTCTTC. It translates to CASSFGGRSSRSDEQFF.